One sample yielded the 30 T cell receptor beta chains listed below, sequenced in a study of OX40 agonist ivuxolimab in advanced cancers. Repertoires were generated with immunoSEQ multiplex PCR, while TCRdb's copy carries only in-frame clones and drops some. The profile covers 75,000 to 100,000 clones, with about nine tenths appearing a single time and over 0.65% taken by the ten largest. This specimen was CD4+ or CD8+ T cells sorted from blood, taken in a trial of the OX40 agonist ivuxolimab. These receptors all stem from an adult with an advanced solid tumor such as melanoma, head and neck, liver or kidney cancer.

The chain carries TRBV29-1 and TRBJ2-4; possibly TRBD2 for D (6 bases). Germline lookup yields CDR1 SQVTM and CDR2 ANQGSEA. Trimming shortened V by 7 bases and J by 1 base, and 29 bases separated the two germline ends. CDR3 length: 19 amino acids. The CDR3 DNA reads as TGCAGCGCCGTTACGGCGGGGAGGAGGCTTTATGGGGCCAAAAACATTCAGTACTTC. This sequence encodes CSAVTAGRRLYGAKNIQYF.

This clone was detected only a few times. V is TRBV15 and J is TRBJ2-7; possible D gene TRBD1, 6 bases. The germline CDR1 and CDR2 sequences are LNHNV and YYDKDF (reference sequence). This CDR3 has 15 residues. V was pared by 0 bases and J by 3 bases, with 12 bases between. CDR3 coding DNA: TGTGCCACCAGCAGAGATCTTGACAGGAGCTACGAGCAGTACTTC. This translates into CATSRDLDRSYEQYF.

This sequence joins TRBV5-1 and TRBJ2-7, with 8 positions matching TRBD2. CDR1 SGHRS and CDR2 YFSETQ come from the germline V gene. V trimming: 3 bases; J trimming: 4 bases; junction bases outside the gene matches: 9. The CDR3 extends over 15 amino acids. CDR3 protein: CASSSGGGSEYEQYF. The CDR3, as DNA: TGCGCCAGCAGCTCGGGCGGGGGGTCTGAGTACGAGCAGTACTTC.

The chain has TRBV27 and TRBJ2-1; D might be TRBD2 (6 bases). V was clipped by 0 bases and J by 7 bases, with 7 bases between them. The CDR3 has 13 amino acids. In germline, CDR1 is MNHEY, CDR2 SMNVEV (reference sequence). As DNA, the CDR3 is TGTGCCAGCAGTTTATCGGCGGGAAATGAGCAGTTCTTC. This translates into CASSLSAGNEQFF.

J is TRBJ1-1 and V is TRBV7-9; TRBD1 might be the D (5 bases). V gave up 5 bases and J gave up 0 bases, with 16 bases separating them. The V gene's germline CDR1 is SEHNR and CDR2 FQNEAQ (reference sequence). The CDR3 is 16 amino acids. The CDR3 region has the DNA TGTGCCAGCAGCCACCTGGGGGGGTCCCTGAACACTGAAGCTTTCTTT. Translation: CASSHLGGSLNTEAFF.

The chain uses TRBV30 and TRBJ2-4, with 7 bases fitting TRBD1. Trimming at V came to 3 bases and at J to 5 bases, leaving 4 bases not matched to a gene. Germline V gene sequence: CDR1 GTSNPN, CDR2 SVGIG (reference sequence). This CDR3 is built from 13 residues. For the CDR3, the DNA is TGTGCCTGGAGGAGGGGGCCCCAAAACATTCAGTACTTC. The encoded protein is CAWRRGPQNIQYF.

V usage is TRBV19 and J usage is TRBJ1-5; D possibly corresponds to TRBD1 (5 bases). V was shortened by 6 bases and J by 6 bases, with 12 bases between the two germline ends. This CDR3 comprises 13 residues. CDR1 is LNHDA, CDR2 SQIVND, per germline (reference sequence). CDR3 bases: TGTGCCAGTAGCCGGGACGGCGTTCAGCCCCAGCATTTT. Translating gives CASSRDGVQPQHF.

The chain employs TRBV10-3 and TRBJ1-5, with D maybe TRBD1 (5 bases). CDR3 length: 16 residues. Trimming pared 0 bases from V and 2 bases from J, leaving 11 bases between. Germline values: CDR1 ENHRY, CDR2 SYGVKD. The CDR3 coding sequence is TGTGCCATCAGTGAGTCCGGGGGGTCCGGCAATCAGCCCCAGCATTTT. This gives the protein CAISESGGSGNQPQHF.

The CDR3 DNA reads as TGTGCCAGCAGCTTAATAGGGACAGGCGGTACCGGGGAGCTGTTTTTT. Protein sequence: CASSLIGTGGTGELFF. The chain combines TRBV7-2 with TRBJ2-2, with 8 bases matching TRBD1. Germline loops: CDR1 SGHTA, CDR2 FQGNSA. V lost 2 bases to trimming and J lost 5 bases; unmatched junction nucleotides: 7. This CDR3 has 16 amino acids.

CDR3 sequence reads: CASRGGLNEQFF. The CDR3 coding sequence is TGTGCCAGTCGGGGGGGCCTAAATGAGCAGTTCTTC. The genes are TRBV25-1 and TRBJ2-1; 8 bases are a match to TRBD2. CDR3 length equals 12 residues. The junction had 5 bases not matched to a gene; V was cut back by 9 bases and J by 7 bases. Per the germline V gene, CDR1 is MGHDK and CDR2 is SYGVNS.

This clone was seen only a few times. This rearrangement joins TRBV28 to TRBJ2-7; 8 bases align to TRBD1. This CDR3 is 18 amino acids long. Trimming removed 4 bases from V and 2 bases from J; junction bases left unmatched: 16. The V gene's germline CDR1 is MDHEN and CDR2 SYDVKM. The CDR3 DNA follows: TGTGCCAGCAGTTCCCCAGGGGGCGCTTATACCCCCCCCTACGAGCAGTACTTC. It yields the protein CASSSPGGAYTPPYEQYF. The complete variable domain, with remaining parts taken from reference TRBV28 and TRBJ2-7, reads DVKVTQSSRYLVKRTGEKVFLECVQDMDHENMFWYRQDPGLGLRLIYFSYDVKMKEKGDIPEGYSVSREKKERFSLILESASTNQTSMYLCASSSPGGAYTPPYEQYFGPGTRLTVT.

This sequence joins TRBV15 and TRBJ1-3; 7 bases are shared with TRBD1. V lost 3 bases, J lost 0 bases, and 8 bases stayed unmatched. This CDR3 comprises 17 residues. Germline V gene data show CDR1 as LNHNV and CDR2 as YYDKDF (reference sequence). The CDR3 region has the DNA TGTGCCACCAGCAGGGGGGGACAGATTTTCTCTGGAAACACCATATATTTT. It translates to CATSRGGQIFSGNTIYF. Complete variable domain (other parts from reference TRBV15 and TRBJ1-3): DAMVIQNPRYQVTQFGKPVTLSCSQTLNHNVMYWYQQKSSQAPKLLFHYYDKDFNNEADTPDNFQSRRPNTSFCFLDIRSPGLGDTAMYLCATSRGGQIFSGNTIYFGEGSWLTVV.

This clone was picked up one time. V gene TRBV6-1 combines with J gene TRBJ2-7, with 8 bases that match TRBD2. J gave up 0 bases and V 7 bases, and 8 bases lay outside the gene matches. The CDR3 spans 15 residues. The germline CDR1 and CDR2 sequences are MNHNS and SASEGT. CDR3 bases: TGTGCCAGCACCTTTAGCGGGGCTAGCTCCTACGAGCAGTACTTC. This codes for CASTFSGASSYEQYF.

The rearrangement links TRBV13 to TRBJ1-2, with 8 bases fitting TRBD1. The V and J ends lost 0 bases and 3 bases, in that order; junction bases with no gene match: 6. CDR3 length: 16 residues. Germline loops: CDR1 PRHDT, CDR2 FYEKMQ (reference sequence). CDR3 in DNA: TGTGCCAGCAGCTTAGGGCAGGGGGCGCACGACTATGGCTACACCTTC. Translated: CASSLGQGAHDYGYTF.

The gene calls are TRBV18 and TRBJ2-7; 9 nucleotides match TRBD1. The CDR3 runs to 16 residues. Unmatched junction bases numbered 11, after V lost 2 bases and J lost 6 bases. The germline V gene has CDR1 KGHSH and CDR2 LQKENI. CDR3 coding DNA: TGTGCCAGCTCACCAGGGAGTTCCGGGACAGGGTTCGAGCAGTACTTC. Translating gives CASSPGSSGTGFEQYF.

This clone occurred once. The rearrangement uses TRBV7-9 and TRBJ1-1; 9 bases fit TRBD1. Germline CDR1 and CDR2: SEHNR and FQNEAQ (reference sequence). CDR3 length equals 14 residues. V lost 4 bases and J lost 3; bases outside the gene matches: 3. The CDR3 region has the DNA TGTGCCAGCAGCTCCAGGACAGGGGACACTGAAGCTTTCTTT. Encoded protein: CASSSRTGDTEAFF.

The V and J genes are TRBV5-1 and TRBJ1-2, with 7 bases aligning to TRBD1. CDR1 is SGHRS, CDR2 YFSETQ, per germline. This CDR3 spans 13 amino acids. The trim removed 4 bases at V and 6 bases at J, leaving 6 bases unmatched. CDR3 amino acids: CASSVGQDHGYTF. The CDR3 nucleotides read TGCGCCAGCAGCGTCGGACAGGACCATGGCTACACCTTC.

A single count supports this clone. The V call is TRBV5-1, the J call TRBJ2-2; D unresolved. Germline V CDR1 and CDR2: SGHRS, YFSETQ. Between the trimmed V and J ends, which lost 0 bases and 4 bases, there was a span of 10 bases. The CDR3 consists of 15 residues. CDR3 nucleotides: TGCGCCAGCAGCTTGGCTGGACCCCTCACCGGGGAGCTGTTTTTT. Translating gives CASSLAGPLTGELFF.

This chain links TRBV2 with TRBJ2-6, with D perhaps matching TRBD1 (5 bases). This CDR3 is 16 amino acids long. With 4 bases removed from V and 8 bases from J, the gap between germline ends came to 18 bases. CDR1 is SNHLY, CDR2 FYNNEI, per germline. In DNA, the CDR3 is TGTGCCAGCAGTGTAATGGAGCCAGGGCTTTCCAACGTCCTGACTTTC. Amino acid sequence: CASSVMEPGLSNVLTF.

V gene TRBV10-3 combines with J gene TRBJ1-2; possibly TRBD1 for D (6 bases). Germline V lookup: CDR1 ENHRY, CDR2 SYGVKD. Trimming left V 10 bases short and J 2 bases short, with 17 bases between. The CDR3 covers 14 residues. The CDR3 here is CATRPDSSNYGYTF. The CDR3 DNA sequence: TGTGCCACAAGGCCGGACAGCTCAAACTATGGCTACACCTTC.

The V and J genes are TRBV7-9 and TRBJ2-3, with TRBD2 identical over 9 bases. V trimming: 2 bases; J trimming: 6 bases; junction bases outside the gene matches: 12. Germline V gene sequence: CDR1 SEHNR, CDR2 FQNEAQ (reference sequence). This CDR3 region has 17 residues. The CDR3 loop reads CASSLSQRGALPDTQYF. CDR3 nucleotide sequence: TGTGCCAGCAGCTTATCCCAGCGGGGGGCTCTACCGGATACGCAGTATTTT.

The chain joins TRBV6-5 to TRBJ1-2; no definite D call. The germline V gene has CDR1 MNHEY and CDR2 SVGAGI. CDR3 size: 13 residues. The ends were cut back, 0 bases at V and 8 bases at J, with 10 bases in the middle. CDR3 amino acids: CASSYSPWEGYTF. As DNA, the CDR3 is TGTGCCAGCAGTTACTCTCCTTGGGAAGGCTACACCTTC.

The CDR3 nucleotides are TGCGCCAGCAGCACACAGCCAGGAATTAATTCGGACACCATATATTTT. Translation: CASSTQPGINSDTIYF. The chain uses TRBV5-1 and TRBJ1-3; no definite D call. This CDR3 has 16 amino acids. The germline V and J ends were trimmed by 4 bases and 8 bases, with 22 bases remaining between them. The germline V gene encodes CDR1 SGHRS and CDR2 YFSETQ.

Comment on this clone: Mismatch with germline at one junction end may stem from a read error. CDR3 in amino acids: CASSGRDRVWWNAFF. The CDR3, as DNA: TGTGCCAGCAGTGGCCGGGACAGGGTATGGTGGAACGCCTTCTTC. The V call is TRBV6-6, the J call TRBJ1-2, with 9 bases that match TRBD1. This CDR3 contains 15 residues. From germline, CDR1 is MNHNY and CDR2 SVGAGI (reference sequence).

The chain couples TRBV30 to TRBJ1-2; no clear D. Per germline, CDR1 GTSNPN and CDR2 SVGIG (reference sequence). V was clipped by 5 bases and J by 8 bases, with 15 bases between them. This CDR3 contains 12 residues. The CDR3 region has the DNA TGTGCCTGGGAGAGGTGGGATAGAGGCTACACCTTC. Protein: CAWERWDRGYTF.

The chain joins TRBV28 to TRBJ2-3, with 11 bases identical to TRBD2. The CDR3 is made up of 15 amino acids. Trimming removed 6 bases from V and 4 bases from J; junction bases left unmatched: 6. CDR1 MDHEN and CDR2 SYDVKM come from the germline V gene. The CDR3 nucleotides read TGTGCCAGCAGGAATAGCGGGGGGGCAGCAGATACGCAGTATTTT. This gives the protein CASRNSGGAADTQYF.

The J gene is TRBJ2-7, the V gene TRBV19, with D possibly TRBD1 on 5 matching bases. The germline V and J ends were trimmed by 10 bases and 0 bases, with 13 bases remaining between them. The germline gives CDR1 LNHDA, CDR2 SQIVND (reference sequence). The CDR3 contains 13 residues. CDR3: CATSTESSYEQYF. DNA of the CDR3: TGTGCCACCTCGACAGAGAGCTCCTACGAGCAGTACTTC.

The chain couples TRBV10-3 to TRBJ2-7, with 8 bases identical to TRBD1. V shed 6 bases and J 0 bases; nucleotides not matched to a gene: 7. This CDR3 has 15 residues. The germline V gene encodes CDR1 ENHRY and CDR2 SYGVKD. The CDR3 bases are TGTGCCATCAGCCTGAGACAGGGGACCTCCTACGAGCAGTACTTC. Encoded protein: CAISLRQGTSYEQYF.

This chain links TRBV9 with TRBJ2-3; D perhaps matches TRBD1 (6 bases). The germline V gene has CDR1 SGDLS and CDR2 YYNGEE. The length of the CDR3 is 17 residues. V lost 4 bases, J lost 4 bases, and 22 bases lay in between. This CDR3 reads CASSPQRGRGGSDTQYF. CDR3 bases: TGTGCCAGCAGCCCACAAAGGGGCAGGGGTGGTTCAGATACGCAGTATTTT.

This sequence joins TRBV6-5 and TRBJ2-5; tentative D call: TRBD1 (6 bases). The V end lost 2 bases, the J end lost 4 bases, and 11 bases lay between the germline ends. The CDR3 contains 14 residues. The germline gives CDR1 MNHEY, CDR2 SVGAGI. CDR3 amino acids: CASSYQQGPETQYF. As DNA, the CDR3 is TGTGCCAGCAGTTACCAACAGGGCCCAGAGACCCAGTACTTC.